This is a list of T cell receptor beta chains from one sample in a study of tumor-infiltrating lymphocytes in primary liver carcinoma. TCRdb re-called the multiplex PCR reads with MiXCR, one entry per CDR3 protein. The sample shows some 110,000 distinct CDR3 sequences, approximately 82% of them seen only once. The sequencing sample was made of liver tumor tissue from sampling region 3. The receptors stem from a man aged 35 to 55 with primary liver carcinoma and hepatitis B virus infection. CDR3s include the opening cysteine and the closing phenylalanine or tryptophan. A D gene is named only where the DNA matches it firmly. Size is omitted from some rows. Given values are once, few, many or a class for expanded clones.

CDR3 length	D gene	clone size	J gene	V gene	CDR3 DNA	CDR3 protein
13	TRBD1	.	TRBJ2-5	TRBV29-1	TGCAGCGTTGAATCAACAGGGGGGCAGACCCGGTACTTC	CSVESTGGQTRYF
15	TRBD1	many	TRBJ2-5	TRBV12-3/TRBV12-4	TGTGCCAGCAGTTTAGACCCCGGGACAGAAGAGACCCAGTACTTC	CASSLDPGTEETQYF
15	.	.	TRBJ2-1	TRBV7-9	TGTACCAGCAGTGACAGTTTATGTGAAAACAATGAGCAGTTCTTC	CTSSDSLCENNEQFF
15	TRBD1	.	TRBJ1-5	TRBV19	TGTGCTAGTTGTTTGGGGACAGTTAGCAATCAGCCCCAGCATTTT	CASCLGTVSNQPQHF
19	.	.	TRBJ2-3	TRBV11-1	TGTGACAGCAACTCTGGGGGAAGCTCTCTTGGAGCCCGCACAGATACGCAGTATTTT	CDSNSGGSSLGARTDTQYF
12	.	.	TRBJ2-3	TRBV30	TGTGGCTGGACCCCCCGTGGAGATACTCAGTATTTT	CGWTPRGDTQYF
14	.	once	TRBJ2-5	TRBV5-5	TGCGCCAGCACCTGGGGGGGGCGCGAAGAGACCCAGTATTTC	CASTWGGREETQYF
14	.	once	TRBJ2-7	TRBV6-1	TGTGCCAGCAGTGACGGCCGGTTAAGCAACGAGCAATACTTC	CASSDGRLSNEQYF
13	.	once	TRBJ1-2	TRBV6-1	TGTGCCATCTTTTCGGTCGTAGACTATGGTTACACCTTC	CAIFSVVDYGYTF
15	TRBD2	.	TRBJ2-1	TRBV2	TGTGCCAGCATACACATAGCGGGAGGGCGTAGTGAGCAGTTCTTC	CASIHIAGGRSEQFF
13	.	.	TRBJ1-2	TRBV11-1	TGTGCCAGCAGCTTGGTTCATAGCTATGACTACACCTTC	CASSLVHSYDYTF
12	.	few	TRBJ1-1	TRBV12-3/TRBV12-4	TGTGCCAGCAGATATGTGATGGCTGAAGCTTTCTTT	CASRYVMAEAFF
14	.	.	TRBJ2-7	TRBV28	TGTGCCAGCAGTCTGGACTGTTACTCCTATGAGCAGTACTTC	CASSLDCYSYEQYF
13	.	.	TRBJ2-1	TRBV9	TGTGCCAGCAGCCTCAGCAGGTACAATGAGCAGTTCTTC	CASSLSRYNEQFF
18	TRBD2	.	TRBJ2-6	TRBV6-2/TRBV6-3	TGTGCCAGCAGTAGCCTAGCGGGAGGGAACTCTGGGGCCAACGTCCTAACTTTC	CASSSLAGGNSGANVLTF
16	TRBD1	.	TRBJ2-1	TRBV4-2	TGTGCCAGCAGTCAGGCCGGGGGACAGGGGAACAATGAGCAATTCTTC	CASSQAGGQGNNEQFF
14	.	.	TRBJ2-5	TRBV5-5	TGTGGCAGCAGCTCAAAGACTAGGGGAGAGACCCAATACTTC	CGSSSKTRGETQYF
17	.	few	TRBJ2-3	TRBV28	TGTGTCAGCAGTTCCACTCTCGGGCGGTCTAGCACAGATACGCATTATTTT	CVSSSTLGRSSTDTHYF
13	.	.	TRBJ1-1	TRBV2	TGTGCCAGCAGTTATACAGAGAACAGTGAAGCGTTCTTT	CASSYTENSEAFF
16	TRBD2	.	TRBJ2-1	TRBV11-2	TGTGCCAGCAACCTCCTGACTAGCGGGAGTAATGATGAACATTTCTTC	CASNLLTSGSNDEHFF
14	.	.	TRBJ1-5	TRBV5-5	TGTGCCAGCAGAAGCGGGGGAGCAGGTCAGCCCCAGCATTTT	CASRSGGAGQPQHF
15	TRBD2	.	TRBJ2-3	TRBV12-3/TRBV12-4	TGTGCCAGTCAGAAGGGGCGGGAGTTACCAGATACGCAGTATTTT	CASQKGRELPDTQYF
15	.	.	TRBJ2-2	TRBV12-3/TRBV12-4	TGTGCCAACAGTTTAGCCCAGGGATGCACCGGGGAGCTGTTTTTT	CANSLAQGCTGELFF
14	.	.	TRBJ2-3	TRBV11-2	TGTGCCAGCAGCTTATGGACTACGAAGGATACGCAGAACTTT	CASSLWTTKDTQNF
14	.	.	TRBJ1-1	TRBV5-1	TGCGCCAGCAGCTTGGACGGCATGAACGCTGAAGCTTTCTTC	CASSLDGMNAEAFF
13	.	.	TRBJ1-2	TRBV28	TGTGCCAGCAGTGAGGCCCAGGGAAATGGCAACACCTTT	CASSEAQGNGNTF
15	TRBD2	.	TRBJ2-2	TRBV5-1	TGCGCCAGCAAAGCGGGAGCTCAGAACACCGGGAAGCAGTTTTTT	CASKAGAQNTGKQFF
19	TRBD2	.	TRBJ2-3	TRBV4-2	TGTGCCAGAGGCCAAGTATCCATCGGTAGCGGGAGGGCAACAGATACGCAGTATTTT	CARGQVSIGSGRATDTQYF
12	.	.	TRBJ2-5	TRBV29-1	TGCAGCGGTATGGACAGTAGAGAGACCCAGCAGTTC	CSGMDSRETQQF
12	.	.	TRBJ1-1	TRBV29-1	TGCAGCATCTCTCAGGGCAGAGTTGAAGCTTTCTTT	CSISQGRVEAFF
15	.	.	TRBJ2-4	TRBV12-3/TRBV12-4	TGTGCCACCAGTTTAGCTGAGGGATTTAGAAACATTCACTACTTC	CATSLAEGFRNIHYF
17	TRBD2	.	TRBJ2-3	TRBV5-6	TGTGCCAGCAGCCAGAATGGACTAGCGGGGATCACAGAAACGAAGTATTTT	CASSQNGLAGITETKYF
13	.	.	TRBJ1-1	TRBV6-1	TGTACCGTCACGAGGGTCTTTGACACTGAAGCTTTCTTT	CTVTRVFDTEAFF
14	TRBD1	many	TRBJ1-4	TRBV30	TGTGCCTGGAGTGTAGGACAGGGCCGGGGAAAACTGTTTTTT	CAWSVGQGRGKLFF
16	.	.	TRBJ2-1	TRBV4-3	TGCGCCAGCAGCCAAGATGTGGCGGACTCCTACAATAAGCAGCTCTTC	CASSQDVADSYNKQLF
12	.	.	TRBJ2-3	TRBV6-1	TGTGCCAGCAGTCTTAGCGATTTTACGCAGTATTTT	CASSLSDFTQYF
15	.	.	TRBJ2-1	TRBV28	TGTGCCAGCAGACTCGGGAGCGGATTCTACACTGATCAGTTCTTC	CASRLGSGFYTDQFF
17	TRBD2	.	TRBJ2-1	TRBV28	TGTGCCAGCAGTTCCTTCGGGACTAGCGGGACGGTTGATGAGCGGTTCTTC	CASSSFGTSGTVDERFF
13	.	few	TRBJ2-1	TRBV10-2	TGTGCCAGCAGTGATAGTAGGGCCGGTGAGCAGTCCTTC	CASSDSRAGEQSF
16	TRBD2	.	TRBJ2-1	TRBV14	TGTGTCAACAGTGCCGTAGCGGGATGGGTAAACAATGAGCAGTTTTTC	CVNSAVAGWVNNEQFF
15	TRBD1	.	TRBJ2-7	TRBV11-1	TGTACCAGCAGCTTAACGGGACAGGGAGAATACGAGCAGTACTTC	CTSSLTGQGEYEQYF
15	.	.	TRBJ2-2	TRBV29-1	TGCAACGTTGGGATTAGCGTGGCGAACACAGGGGAGCTGTTTTTT	CNVGISVANTGELFF
13	.	.	TRBJ2-7	TRBV29-1	TGCAGCGTTCATCGACATGGGGGGTACGAGCAGTATTTC	CSVHRHGGYEQYF
13	.	few	TRBJ2-2	TRBV29-1	TGCAGCGTTACACAAAAACCGACCGGGGAGCTGTTATTT	CSVTQKPTGELLF
11	.	.	TRBJ1-1	TRBV29-1	TGCAGCGTAGAATTCGACACTGAAGGTTTCTTC	CSVEFDTEGFF
12	.	.	TRBJ2-5	TRBV11-2	TGTACCAGCAGCTTAGGCCGAGAGACCCAGTACTTC	CTSSLGRETQYF
15	.	few	TRBJ2-7	TRBV19	TGTGCCAGTAGTGCGCAAGCCCTAGAACGCTACGAGCAGTACTTC	CASSAQALERYEQYF
16	.	.	TRBJ1-2	TRBV11-2	TGTGTCAGCAGCTTAGATTCGGTAGCCCATTCTCGAGGCAACACCTTT	CVSSLDSVAHSRGNTF
13	TRBD2	.	TRBJ2-7	TRBV6-2/TRBV6-3	TGTACCAGTAGTTACTCGGGACTAGCGGGAGTCGAATTC	CTSSYSGLAGVEF
14	.	.	TRBJ1-1	TRBV5-1	TGCGCCAGCAGCTTGGCCGGGGGACTCACGGAAGCCTTCTTT	CASSLAGGLTEAFF
13	.	few	TRBJ2-6	TRBV29-1	TGCAGCGTTGCCCCCTCTGGAGTCAACGTCCTGACTTTC	CSVAPSGVNVLTF
18	TRBD2	few	TRBJ2-2	TRBV6-5	TGTGCCAGTAGTTACACGAGCGGGTCGGGAGGGAACACCGGGGAGCTGTTTTTT	CASSYTSGSGGNTGELFF
15	TRBD1	.	TRBJ2-6	TRBV11-2	TGTGCCAACAGCATTGACAGGGCTGGGACCAACTTCCTGACTTTC	CANSIDRAGTNFLTF
18	TRBD2	.	TRBJ2-3	TRBV6-2/TRBV6-3	TGTGCCAGCAGCCCCTTATCTGTGAGACTAGCGGGATTAGATACGCAGTATTTT	CASSPLSVRLAGLDTQYF
16	TRBD2	.	TRBJ2-1	TRBV6-1	TGTATCAGCAGTACCTTGACTAGCGGGAGAAGCCATGAGCAGTTCTTC	CISSTLTSGRSHEQFF
15	.	medium-sized	TRBJ2-6	TRBV6-1	TGTGCCAGCAGTGAATTCTCCCAAGGGGCCAACGTCCTGACTTTC	CASSEFSQGANVLTF
17	.	.	TRBJ2-7	TRBV12-3/TRBV12-4	TGTGCCAGCAGTTTACGGCTAGCTGAGACCCACTCTTGGGAGCAGTACTTC	CASSLRLAETHSWEQYF
16	.	.	TRBJ2-5	TRBV4-2	TGTGCCAGCAGCGCTGGACGGGGTACGATGAAAGAGACCCAGTACTTC	CASSAGRGTMKETQYF